This TCR beta chain was identified during a study of CD8 T cells in ankylosing spondylitis. Notes on the study in general: Blood from ankylosing spondylitis patients appeared to carry a characteristic eight-variant TCR beta motif. It was reported that disease-linked clones were significantly enriched in matched ankylosing spondylitis synovial fluid.

V shed 7 bases and J shed 3 bases, with 18 bases lying between them. The CDR3 has 16 residues. With molecular barcodes, quantitative 5'-RACE was used to make the TCR beta libraries. TCRdb used MiXCR to reprocess the 5' RACE reads, holding one entry per CDR3 protein. The sample yields about 160,000 distinct CDR3 sequences, 15% to 20% seen once. This clonotype was counted at least ten times. The antigen remains undetermined. This TCR was recovered from a male donor with ankylosing spondylitis or in good health (not recorded which). The chain combines TRBV12-3 or TRBV12-4 with TRBJ2-2; D gene unclear. The sequenced material came from blood, either unsorted or a sorted T cell fraction (not recorded which). The CDR3 reads CASNRFLVSYTGELFF. DNA for the CDR3: TGTGCCAGCAATCGGTTTTTAGTGTCCTACACCGGGGAGCTGTTTTTT.